Listed here are 27 T cell receptor beta chains from one sample, sequenced in a study of cytomegalovirus exposure and HLA in healthy donors. Primers included in the PCR were 60 Vbeta and 13 Jbeta primers. The method was immunoSEQ multiplex PCR; TCRdb's version includes in-frame clones alone and lacks a portion of them. The table records 150,000 to 200,000 clones, about 80% of them present only once. Sequencing was done on a sample of PBMCs. Receptors originate from a woman aged 50 to 60 in good health and CMV-seropositive.

This rearrangement joins TRBV7-9 to TRBJ1-3, with D unresolved. The CDR3 covers 19 residues. CDR1 and CDR2 from the germline V gene are SEHNR and FQNEAQ (reference sequence). The ends were cut back, 3 bases at V and 0 bases at J, with 21 bases in the middle. Written as DNA, the CDR3 is TGTGCCAGCAGCTTCGGCTTCATTGCTAGGTTGGCCTCTGGAAACACCATATATTTT. This encodes CASSFGFIARLASGNTIYF.

The rearrangement uses TRBV2 and TRBJ2-3, with 9 bases identical to TRBD1. Germline loops: CDR1 SNHLY, CDR2 FYNNEI. Unmatched junction bases numbered 13, after V lost 5 bases and J lost 7 bases. The CDR3 covers 16 residues. The CDR3 loop is CASSTPQGQGLNTQYF. The DNA of the CDR3 is TGTGCCAGCAGTACCCCCCAGGGACAGGGATTGAATACGCAGTATTTT. The whole variable domain, filled in from reference TRBV2 and TRBJ2-3, reads EPEVTQTPSHQVTQMGQEVILRCVPISNHLYFYWYRQILGQKVEFLVSFYNNEISEKSEIFDDQFSVERPDGSNFTLKIRSTKLEDSAMYFCASSTPQGQGLNTQYFGPGTRLTVL.

J is TRBJ2-7 and V is TRBV5-1; TRBD1 aligns across 7 bases. The germline gives CDR1 SGHRS, CDR2 YFSETQ. The trim removed 0 bases at V and 1 base at J, leaving 7 bases unmatched. This CDR3 region has 16 residues. The CDR3 DNA follows: TGCGCCAGCAGCTTGGACCCGGGACAGACGTCCTACGAGCAGTACTTC. This codes for CASSLDPGQTSYEQYF.

This clone was recorded a few times. This sequence joins TRBV11-2 and TRBJ2-5, with 7 bases matching TRBD1. The V gene's germline CDR1 is SGHAT and CDR2 FQNNGV. V was pared by 1 base and J by 5 bases, with 13 bases of the junction left unmatched. The CDR3 has 17 amino acids. In DNA form, the CDR3 reads TGTGCCAGCAGCTTAGCCTTCTACGACCTCAGGGGGGAGACCCAGTACTTC. This encodes CASSLAFYDLRGETQYF.

The V and J genes are TRBV7-2 and TRBJ1-1, with TRBD1 matching over 9 bases. There are 14 residues in the CDR3. The ends lost 2 bases at V and 5 bases at J; junction bases unmatched: 3. Germline V gene lookup returns CDR1 SGHTA and CDR2 FQGNSA. The CDR3 region is CASSLRQGVTEAFF. As DNA, the CDR3 is TGTGCCAGCAGCTTAAGACAGGGGGTGACTGAAGCTTTCTTT. Drawing the rest from reference TRBV7-2 and TRBJ1-1, the complete variable domain is GAGVSQSPSNKVTEKGKDVELRCDPISGHTALYWYRQSLGQGLEFLIYFQGNSAPDKSGLPSDRFSAERTGGSVSTLTIQRTQQEDSAVYLCASSLRQGVTEAFFGQGTRLTVV.

The V and J genes are TRBV7-2 and TRBJ1-2, with no clear D. The CDR3 has 14 amino acids. The V gene's germline CDR1 is SGHTA and CDR2 FQGNSA. V lost 4 bases and J 8 bases, leaving 17 bases between the germline ends. CDR3 in DNA: TGTGCCAGCAGCTCCCCACAACTACACATCGGCTACACCTTC. Translation gives CASSSPQLHIGYTF.

This chain joins TRBV5-5 and TRBJ2-3; tentative D call: TRBD2 (5 bases). From germline, CDR1 is SGHKS and CDR2 YYEKEE (reference sequence). The CDR3 is made up of 16 amino acids. Trimming removed 4 bases at V and 2 bases at J, with 17 bases between. Here the CDR3 DNA reads TGTGCCAGCAGCCTGACTACTTCCCCTTCCACAGATACGCAGTATTTT. Amino acids: CASSLTTSPSTDTQYF.

Of note for this clone: Other DNA sequences within the sample encode an identical CDR3. This CDR3 is CASSLGGGQPQHF. The CDR3 DNA is TGTGCCAGCAGCTTAGGGGGCGGTCAGCCCCAGCATTTT. The J gene is TRBJ1-5, the V gene TRBV7-9; a possible D gene is TRBD1 (5 bases). Germline CDR1 reads SEHNR; CDR2 reads FQNEAQ (reference sequence). The CDR3 sequence is 13 residues long. The V end was cut by 1 base, the J end by 6 bases, with 7 bases between.

The chain has TRBV28 and TRBJ2-5, with a weak D call TRBD2 (6 bases). The CDR3 totals 12 residues. The ends were cut back, 5 bases at V and 4 bases at J, with 8 bases in the middle. Germline-derived CDR1 and CDR2 are MDHEN and SYDVKM. In nucleotides, the CDR3 is TGTGCCAGCAGTGTGGGGGGAGAGACCCAGTACTTC. Translating gives CASSVGGETQYF.

V and J are TRBV29-1 and TRBJ2-7; 8 positions agree with TRBD1. CDR1 and CDR2 from the germline V gene are SQVTM and ANQGSEA. The ends lost 4 bases at V and 5 bases at J; junction bases unmatched: 10. This CDR3 is built from 14 residues. CDR3 nucleotide sequence: TGCAGCGTTGTCCCAGGGGGCGTTTGGGACGAGCAGTACTTC. Residues: CSVVPGGVWDEQYF.

This chain uses TRBV28 with TRBJ1-5, with D perhaps matching TRBD1 (5 bases). Germline values: CDR1 MDHEN, CDR2 SYDVKM. This CDR3 has 14 amino acids. V lost 8 bases, J lost 0 bases, and 11 bases lay in between. In DNA, the CDR3 is TGTGCCAGCGGGGGGGGGTATAGCAATCAGCCCCAGCATTTT. This codes for CASGGGYSNQPQHF.

This chain links TRBV7-9 with TRBJ2-7; D unresolved. Trimming removed 1 base from V and 4 bases from J, with 8 bases in between. CDR3 length: 13 amino acids. CDR1 SEHNR and CDR2 FQNEAQ come from the germline V gene (reference sequence). CDR3 region: CASSLGLLYEQYF. In DNA form, the CDR3 reads TGTGCCAGCAGCTTAGGTCTCTTATACGAGCAGTACTTC.

The table lists this clone with a few counts. The rearrangement joins TRBV7-8 to TRBJ2-3; D is possibly TRBD1 (6 bases). Germline loops: CDR1 SGHVS, CDR2 FQNEAQ. CDR3 length: 17 residues. Between the trimmed V and J ends, which lost 4 bases and 0 bases, there was a span of 17 bases. CDR3 region: CASSSKPGQISTDTQYF. The CDR3 nucleotides read TGTGCCAGCAGCTCAAAACCGGGACAAATTAGCACAGATACGCAGTATTTT.

This clone came up a few times. The genes are TRBV5-1 and TRBJ2-1, with a tentative D call TRBD1 (6 bases). Between the trimmed V and J ends, which lost 4 bases and 2 bases, there was a span of 10 bases. From germline, CDR1 is SGHRS and CDR2 YFSETQ. The CDR3 has 14 residues. CDR3 sequence reads: CASSKRDTYNEQFF. CDR3 bases: TGCGCCAGCAGCAAACGGGACACCTACAATGAGCAGTTCTTC.

The V gene is TRBV7-8, the J gene TRBJ2-7; TRBD1 matches at 10 bases. Trimming removed 5 bases from V and 5 bases from J; junction bases left unmatched: 9. Germline V CDR1 and CDR2: SGHVS, FQNEAQ. There are 15 residues in the CDR3. CDR3 protein: CASSDRQGARNEQYF. The CDR3 DNA reads as TGTGCCAGCAGCGACCGACAGGGGGCGAGGAACGAGCAGTACTTC.

The chain has TRBV18 and TRBJ1-2; D is possibly TRBD1 (5 bases). Germline CDR1 reads KGHSH; CDR2 reads LQKENI. The V end lost 2 bases, the J end lost 4 bases, and 8 bases lay between the germline ends. CDR3 length: 13 amino acids. CDR3 loop: CASSPATAYGYTF. Written as DNA, the CDR3 is TGTGCCAGCTCACCAGCGACAGCCTATGGCTACACCTTC.

This sequence joins TRBV28 and TRBJ2-3, with 8 positions matching TRBD2. There are 15 residues in the CDR3. J lost 1 base, V lost 2 bases, and 2 bases had no gene match. Germline-derived CDR1 and CDR2 are MDHEN and SYDVKM. The CDR3 DNA reads TGTGCCAGCAGTTTACCACTAGCGGGCACAGATACGCAGTATTTT. Its protein product is CASSLPLAGTDTQYF.

This chain uses TRBV5-4 with TRBJ2-4, with TRBD1 matching 10 bases. The CDR3 spans 19 residues. Germline V lookup: CDR1 SGHNT, CDR2 YYREEE (reference sequence). CDR3 in amino acids: CARQLDRGREWLAKNIQYF. The CDR3 coding sequence is TGTGCGCGGCAGCTCGACAGGGGGCGTGAATGGCTTGCCAAAAACATTCAGTACTTC.

This clone was seen a few times. This chain uses TRBV5-1 with TRBJ2-7; TRBD1 matches at 9 bases. The CDR3 length is 16 residues. V was clipped by 3 bases and J by 4 bases; unmatched bases: 11. CDR1 SGHRS and CDR2 YFSETQ come from the germline V gene. In nucleotides, the CDR3 is TGCGCCAGCAGCTCACTCTCCGGGACAGGGATATACGAGCAGTACTTC. Residues: CASSSLSGTGIYEQYF.

The chain recombines TRBV19 with TRBJ2-7; 10 positions agree with TRBD2. This CDR3 is 16 amino acids long. Germline CDR1 LNHDA, CDR2 SQIVND (reference sequence). The junction had 9 bases not matched to a gene; V was cut back by 5 bases and J by 2 bases. The CDR3 here is CASSPSTSGLAYEQYF. In nucleotides, the CDR3 is TGTGCCAGTAGTCCCTCGACTAGCGGGTTGGCCTACGAGCAGTACTTC.

The V call is TRBV7-8, the J call TRBJ2-2; TRBD1 matches 7 bases. The trim removed 6 bases at V and 1 base at J, leaving 2 bases unmatched. Germline CDR1 and CDR2: SGHVS and FQNEAQ. This CDR3 is 14 amino acids long. The chain's CDR3 is CASSRDRNTGELFF. The CDR3 coding sequence is TGTGCCAGCAGTCGGGACAGGAACACCGGGGAGCTGTTTTTT.

There are a few counts of this clone. This rearrangement joins TRBV16 to TRBJ1-5; no clear D gene. Trimming cost V 2 bases and J 4 bases, with 9 bases left between them. This CDR3 has 14 amino acids. Germline CDR1 is KGHSY and CDR2 is FQNENV. CDR3 DNA sequence: TGTGCCAGCAGCCAAGGCCTTCAAAATCAGCCCCAGCATTTT. It is translated as CASSQGLQNQPQHF.

The chain joins TRBV5-6 to TRBJ1-5, with 9 bases matching TRBD1. This CDR3 contains 14 residues. V was clipped by 5 bases and J by 7 bases; unmatched bases: 7. CDR1 and CDR2 (germline): SGHDT, YYEEEE. DNA for the CDR3: TGTGCCAGCAGTGGACAGGGGATGATGCAGCCCCAGCATTTT. Its translation: CASSGQGMMQPQHF.

The chain carries TRBV5-1 and TRBJ2-1; 7 bases map to TRBD2. The CDR3 has 16 residues. Germline CDR1 SGHRS, CDR2 YFSETQ. V lost 3 bases and J lost 0; bases outside the gene matches: 6. The CDR3 sequence: CASSSAGGDSYNEQFF. The CDR3 bases are TGCGCCAGCAGCTCGGCTGGGGGGGACTCCTACAATGAGCAGTTCTTC. The full variable domain, with the rest looked up from reference TRBV5-1 and TRBJ2-1, is KAGVTQTPRYLIKTRGQQVTLSCSPISGHRSVSWYQQTPGQGLQFLFEYFSETQRNKGNFPGRFSGRQFSNSRSEMNVSTLELGDSALYLCASSSAGGDSYNEQFFGPGTRLTVL.

J is TRBJ1-2 and V is TRBV11-2, with TRBD1 as a possible D gene (6 bases). The CDR3 has 15 residues. From germline, CDR1 is SGHAT and CDR2 FQNNGV. Trimming took off 5 bases at V and 4 bases at J, with 17 bases between the two ends. CDR3 coding DNA: TGTGCCAGCAGCACTACAATAGGACAGTCCTATGGCTACACCTTC. Translation: CASSTTIGQSYGYTF.

The rearrangement links TRBV7-9 to TRBJ2-1; a possible D gene is TRBD1 (7 bases). The CDR3 totals 14 residues. Germline CDR1 and CDR2: SEHNR and FQNEAQ (reference sequence). Trimming took off 5 bases at V and 6 bases at J, with 14 bases between the two ends. CDR3: CASSTRQGGNEQFF. DNA of the CDR3: TGTGCCAGCAGCACGAGACAGGGAGGCAATGAGCAGTTCTTC. Combining the CDR3 with reference TRBV7-9 and TRBJ2-1 gives the whole variable domain DTGVSQNPRHKITKRGQNVTFRCDPISEHNRLYWYRQTLGQGPEFLTYFQNEAQLEKSRLLSDRFSAERPKGSFSTLEIQRTEQGDSAMYLCASSTRQGGNEQFFGPGTRLTVL.

V gene TRBV4-1 combines with J gene TRBJ2-1; 8 bases are shared with TRBD2. The CDR3 is 18 amino acids. The germline V gene has CDR1 MGHRA and CDR2 YSYEKL. The ends lost 1 base at V and 0 bases at J; junction bases unmatched: 8. The CDR3 DNA reads TGCGCCAGCAGCCAAGCGGGTAGCGGGGCCGCCTCCTACAATGAGCAGTTCTTC. This sequence encodes CASSQAGSGAASYNEQFF.